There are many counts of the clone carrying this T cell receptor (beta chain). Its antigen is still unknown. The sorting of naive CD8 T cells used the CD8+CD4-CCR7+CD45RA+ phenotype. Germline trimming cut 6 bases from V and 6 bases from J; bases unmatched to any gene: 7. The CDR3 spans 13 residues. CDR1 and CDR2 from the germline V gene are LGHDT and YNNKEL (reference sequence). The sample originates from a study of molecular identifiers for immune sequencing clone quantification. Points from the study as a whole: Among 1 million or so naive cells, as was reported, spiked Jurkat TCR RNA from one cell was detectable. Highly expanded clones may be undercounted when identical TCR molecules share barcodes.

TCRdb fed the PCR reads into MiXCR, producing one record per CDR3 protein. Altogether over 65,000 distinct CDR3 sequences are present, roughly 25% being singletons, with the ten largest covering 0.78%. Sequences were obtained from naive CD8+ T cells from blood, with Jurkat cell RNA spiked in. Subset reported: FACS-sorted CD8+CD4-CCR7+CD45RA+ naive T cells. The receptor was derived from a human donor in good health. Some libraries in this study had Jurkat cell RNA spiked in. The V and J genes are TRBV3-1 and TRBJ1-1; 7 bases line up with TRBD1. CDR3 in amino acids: CASSFTGVPEAFF. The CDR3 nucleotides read TGTGCCAGCAGTTTCACAGGGGTACCTGAAGCTTTCTTT. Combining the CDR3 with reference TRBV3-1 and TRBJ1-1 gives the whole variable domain DTAVSQTPKYLVTQMGNDKSIKCEQNLGHDTMYWYKQDSKKFLKIMFSYNNKELIINETVPNRFSPKSPDKAHLNLHINSLELGDSAVYFCASSFTGVPEAFFGQGTRLTVV.